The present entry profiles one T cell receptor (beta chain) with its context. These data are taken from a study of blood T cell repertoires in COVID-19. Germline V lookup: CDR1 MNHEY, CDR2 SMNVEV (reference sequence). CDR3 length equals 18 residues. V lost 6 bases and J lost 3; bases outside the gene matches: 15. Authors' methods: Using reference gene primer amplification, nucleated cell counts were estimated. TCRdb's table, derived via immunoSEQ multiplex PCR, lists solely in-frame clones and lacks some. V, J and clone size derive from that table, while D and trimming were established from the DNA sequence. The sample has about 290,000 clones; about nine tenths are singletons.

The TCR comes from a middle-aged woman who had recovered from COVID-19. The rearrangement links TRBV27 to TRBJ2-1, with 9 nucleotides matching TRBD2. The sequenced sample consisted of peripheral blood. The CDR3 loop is CASSPSTVREGRYNEQFF. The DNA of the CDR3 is TGTGCCAGCAGCCCTTCGACCGTGCGGGAGGGCCGCTACAATGAGCAGTTCTTC.